Listed here is a single T cell receptor (beta chain). A read error may account for a junction end that differs from germline. This record comes from a study of tumor-infiltrating lymphocytes in primary liver carcinoma. TCR beta cDNA was prepared out of about 510 ng total RNA by means of a constant-region primer. Three rounds of nested multiplex PCR with slightly modified ARM-PCR produced TCR beta libraries. MiXCR, run by TCRdb on the multiplex PCR reads, gives a single entry per CDR3 protein. The repertoire holds about 200,000 distinct CDR3 sequences, with around three fifths as singletons. Blood RNA originated from unsorted whole blood, with germline DNA additionally extracted. This receptor was obtained from a woman aged 55-69 years with primary liver carcinoma and hepatitis B virus infection. Input material: peripheral blood.

This CDR3 reads CTSRYGLAGNNEKFF. In DNA form, the CDR3 reads TGTACCAGCAGGTATGGACTAGCGGGAAACAATGAGAAGTTCTTC. This rearrangement joins TRBV12-3 or TRBV12-4 to TRBJ2-1, with 12 bases that match TRBD2. The CDR3 has 15 amino acids.